This TCR beta chain was observed in a study of cytomegalovirus exposure and HLA in healthy donors. Points from the study as a whole: 164 TCR beta chains were listed as cytomegalovirus-associated.

The CDR3 spans 14 residues. V dropped 4 bases and J dropped 4; count of bases not matched to a gene: 3. CDR1 is SNHLY and CDR2 is FYNNEI in the germline V gene. As for this clone: What it binds is unknown.

While the first cohort had several hundred subjects, the donors belonged to the separate validation cohort of 100 to 150 subjects. Profiling relied on immunoSEQ multiplex PCR, and the TCRdb table lists in-frame clones only, not all of them. The table includes about 180,000 clones, around 85% detected once. This chain links TRBV2 with TRBJ1-1, with 10 bases identical to TRBD1. The sequence derives from a young man in good health and CMV-seropositive. The sample comprised PBMCs. This chain's CDR3 is CASSGGTGVTEAFF. For the CDR3, the DNA is TGTGCCAGCAGTGGTGGGACAGGGGTCACTGAAGCTTTCTTT.